This T cell receptor beta chain was recovered during a study of shared clonotypes between healthy human individuals (dated by TCRdb to the early 2020s). In the study overall: The cohort comprised a couple of women and a few men aged 18 to 49 years. For each donor, CD4 naive and CD4 memory were each run on three plates, CD8 naive on two plates, and CD8 memory on one plate. To estimate repertoire size and how much clonotypes are shared between individuals, the study performed deep sequencing of blood TCR repertoires from a handful of healthy adults. Libraries were prepared and TCR repertoires were sequenced by different laboratories using diverse techniques, in order to increase sequencing depth and limit assay-specific biases. Per donor, leukapheresis produced somewhere between about 0.94 and 10 billion PBMCs.

CD8 naive samples were obtained by positive selection for CCR7 among CD45RO-negative cells, yielding a CD45RA+CCR7+ population from which TemRA cells were excluded. The donors were healthy, HIV-negative adults who had no recently reported acute infections or vaccinations. Every donor was a Caucasian adult residing in Nashville, Tennessee, USA. After blood collection by leukapheresis, PBMCs were isolated using Ficoll-Histopaque density gradient centrifugation and then cryopreserved in the vapor phase of liquid nitrogen. Purity and quantity of every magnetically sorted T cell population were checked by analytical flow cytometry. Each sorted fraction had its genomic DNA isolated and then quantified by UV absorbance on a Nanodrop 2000c. The junction shows trimming of 6 bases on V and 4 bases on J, and the gene matches do not reach 5 bases of it. The germline V gene encodes CDR1 SGHAT and CDR2 FQNNGV. The CDR3 has 13 amino acids, counting the end cysteine and phenylalanine. Only CDR3 DNA remains: 39 bases, in frame from the first base.

TCR CDR3 regions were amplified from genomic DNA by multiplex PCR using the deep immunoSEQ assay. Extracted genomic DNA from each cell subset was spread evenly across all wells of several immunoSEQ 96-well plates, with each plate serving as a replicate. For sorted subsets, each replicate PCR was loaded with approximately 190 ng genomic DNA, equivalent to about 30,000 T cell genomes. Purified libraries were quantified with a Qubit 3.0 fluorometer, sized on a Bioanalyzer 2100, and re-quantified with the KAPA Library Quantification kit. Every immunoSEQ 96-well plate was sequenced on a dedicated single-read 150-cycle Illumina NextSeq 550 flow cell. In the source study's methods: Because the immunoSEQ output held only junctional sequences and lacked quality scores, the filtering could not match the filtering applied to full-length reads. Sequences were annotated with PyIR, a Python wrapper for IgBLAST v1.9, using IMGT germline references to assign V/J genes and CDR3. Any read was removed if the V/J assignment was weak (E-value above 1e-6), the CDR3 was missing, or the read contained stop codons, out-of-frame junctions, or ambiguous translated residues. V3J clonotypes were defined as sequences sharing an identical inferred V gene, J gene, and CDR3 amino acid sequence. The percentage overlap between two repertoires was calculated by dividing the number of shared unique clonotypes by the size of the smaller repertoire. RTK rarefaction, the Chao1 estimator, and Recon v2.1 estimates of unobserved clonotypes were used to assess repertoire richness. OLGA was used to compute generation probabilities for all TCRbeta clonotypes that the gDNA method yielded from a handful of donors. The table was pulled from immuneACCESS by TCRdb, which kept in-frame rearrangements only. Such tables lose some clones; where checked, under half of the loss comes from unresolved V genes, and the rest has no known cause. That table furnishes V, J and clone size, whereas the DNA furnished D and trimming. For this sample the table gives approximately 590,000 clones, of which about 95% were detected only once. Together, the top ten hold 0.095% to 0.12% of the sample.

Details on this clone: Which antigen it targets is not known. No clone much larger than this one lies a single base away; base qualities are absent.

Beyond this particular receptor, the publication reports: The small number of donors limited the genetic and exposure-history diversity represented. Incomplete sequencing was indicated by rarefaction of sorted-subset datasets, despite the large sequencing depth. Estimated clonotype richness was generally larger for naive than for memory subsets. Clonotypes shared by all four sorted-subset donors showed higher generation probabilities than non-shared clonotypes. Sampling was restricted to blood, and TCR repertoires in tissues likely differ from the TCR repertoires found in blood. Based on pairwise subsampling, the degree of clonotype sharing among donors was expected to be affected by sequencing depth. Sharing across several donors was observed for around 4.8% of naive CD4, about 3.2% of naive CD8, about 2.3% of memory CD4, and around 0.44% of memory CD8 clonotypes.

Material: naive CD8+ T cells sorted from blood. The cell subset or site tag for this specimen amounts to: CD45RA+CCR7+. This receptor was obtained from a woman in her 30s in good health. Recombination joined TRBV11-2 with TRBJ2-7; the central 8 bases match TRBD1. Read as DNA, the sequence is TGTGCCAGCAGTTCGGACAGGGCTTACGAGCAGTACTTC. It translates to CASSSDRAYEQYF.